This TCR beta chain was identified during a study of glioma-infiltrating T cells. Overall study findings and caveats: Above-expected tissue-blood divergence occurred in all gliomas, most in low-grade ones.

This clonotype was detected only a few times. Antigen unknown. Trimming took off 3 bases at V and 2 bases at J, with 10 bases between the two ends. Germline V gene lookup returns CDR1 LNHDA and CDR2 SQIVND (reference sequence). This CDR3 contains 14 residues. Amplification of TCR alpha and beta CDR3 regions from RNA used iRepertoire nested multiplex PCR. One-step reverse transcription and amplification started from roughly 100-400 ng of tissue mRNA or PBMC total RNA. TCRdb redid the calling of the multiplex PCR reads with MiXCR, one entry per CDR3 protein. The sample contains about 89,000 distinct CDR3 sequences, roughly 23% of which appear only once.

The source is a human donor with low-grade glioma or glioblastoma, undergoing nonglioma brain surgery, or in good health (not recorded which). Sequences were obtained from glioma tissue, nonneoplastic brain tissue, or PBMCs (not recorded which). The chain carries TRBV19 and TRBJ2-5, with a possible D match to TRBD1 (5 bases). Here the CDR3 reads CASSIQGEQETQYF. The CDR3 bases are TGTGCCAGTAGTATTCAGGGCGAACAAGAGACCCAGTACTTC.